The subject of this entry is one T cell receptor beta chain. With V trimmed by 4 bases and J by 4 bases, 7 bases remained unmatched. CDR3 size: 15 residues. The germline V gene has CDR1 SGHVS and CDR2 FNYEAQ. The repertoire was sequenced with immunoSEQ multiplex PCR; TCRdb's copy has only in-frame clones and lacks some. The sample holds around 77,000 clones, roughly 85% seen once. This sample stems from a study of radiation and T cells in renal cell carcinoma. Time point meaning: blood 4 weeks post-SBRT, at nephrectomy. Regarding treatment: 15 Gy SBRT to primary tumor, nephrectomy 4 weeks later. Nephrectomy followed 15 Gy stereotactic body radiation by 4 weeks. After SBRT, blood was collected at 2 and 4 weeks, plus baseline.

The sequence derives from a woman between 55 and 75 years old with renal cell carcinoma. The rearrangement joins TRBV7-6 to TRBJ1-5, with TRBD1 matching 7 bases. Sample: blood, taken from a patient whose treatment included radiotherapy and nephrectomy. DNA for the CDR3: TGTGCCAGCAGCTCCCTAACAGGGGCTAATCAGCCCCAGCATTTT. This translates into CASSSLTGANQPQHF.